This TCR beta chain was captured by sequencing in a study of blood T cell repertoires in COVID-19. Method: immunoSEQ multiplex PCR; TCRdb's copy keeps in-frame clones and lacks some. The sample yields some 150,000 clones, about 85% seen once. Germline CDR1 is MNHEY and CDR2 is SVGAGI. J gave up 4 bases and V 7 bases, and 7 bases lay outside the gene matches. The CDR3 extends over 15 amino acids. Sample: peripheral blood. The TCR was taken from a human donor with acute or convalescent COVID-19. The donor label of this sample is uncertain. The chain recombines TRBV6-5 with TRBJ1-6, with 7 bases fitting TRBD1. CDR3 coding DNA: TGTGCCAGCATTGTCTCGGGACAGTATAATTCACCCCTCCACTTT. Its translation: CASIVSGQYNSPLHF.